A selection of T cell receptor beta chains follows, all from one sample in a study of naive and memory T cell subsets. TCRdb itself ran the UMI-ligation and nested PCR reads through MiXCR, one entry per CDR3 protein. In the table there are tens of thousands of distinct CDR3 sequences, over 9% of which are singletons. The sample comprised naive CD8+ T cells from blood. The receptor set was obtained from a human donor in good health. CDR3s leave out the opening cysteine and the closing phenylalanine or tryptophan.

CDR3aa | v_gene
ASDWGDRSTDTQY | TRBV19
ASTLSGQGTDTQY | TRBV27
ASSFFGKTNEQF | TRBV7-2
ASSSSWGREETQY | TRBV7-6
ASSLALAYEQY | TRBV7-9
ASSQLTLAGGPRNTGELF | TRBV4-2
ASSSLGTGPVPSGYT | TRBV6-2/TRBV6-3
ASRSISGFVAKNIQY | TRBV2
SVPGTVVPRWPQH | TRBV29-1
SANPGQGGETQY | TRBV29-1
SASQGTSIFAQY | TRBV20-1
ASSQRLAGGPLDTQY | TRBV3-1
ASSHQNPGQGLHTQY | TRBV12-3/TRBV12-4
ASSLDYGLTHYEQY | TRBV7-2
SATEGSEQY | TRBV20-1
ARSYNEQF | TRBV12-5
TTSDNTGTANTGELF | TRBV24-1
ASSETSGRFDEEY | TRBV10-1
ASSLGGRASYEQY | TRBV5-1
ASSQDKWQDQETQY | TRBV4-1
ASSLERDNAEGYT | TRBV13
AWIQTSNYGYT | TRBV30
ATKAEMGLATDTQY | TRBV15
ASSLGQGASYEQY | TRBV5-4
ASSYSTADPSEQY | TRBV6-2/TRBV6-3
ASSPGVSRYNEQF | TRBV3-1
ASSRGTWDNSPLH | TRBV6-6
ASSLSHGGRGVGEQF | TRBV28
ASSQEQTVYEQY | TRBV4-1
ASSEDTGGHEQY | TRBV25-1
SVDRGDGTGELF | TRBV29-1
ASSPLGQGVLETQY | TRBV5-4
ASSYGQGPSGANVLT | TRBV6-5
ASSFKRERGETQY | TRBV5-4
ASAWSSTDTQY | TRBV27
ASSLELAGRSTDTQY | TRBV7-2
ASSLTLGTTSYNEQF | TRBV4-3
ASSSRPADTQY | TRBV19
ASSQVQGEGAYEQY | TRBV4-1
ASSFNRGLGQPQH | TRBV28
ASSLDRIGAGIDEQY | TRBV7-6
ASFDSGTGELF | TRBV7-8
SVDDRGRDEQF | TRBV29-1
ASSLSGKHEQY | TRBV27
ASSLNALDRRNIQY | TRBV5-1
ASNLAGGVETQY | TRBV7-8
ASILSGNSYNEQF | TRBV12-3/TRBV12-4
ASSYSMTTDTQY | TRBV6-5
SARGQALGQGRTEAF | TRBV20-1
SARDFASGRDTQY | TRBV20-1
ASRTGGFNQPQH | TRBV12-5
SARDESGGILGYEQY | TRBV20-1
SARGGTSVSYEQY | TRBV20-1
ASSVEGQGPATDTQY | TRBV9
ASSRKNGQGFTDTQY | TRBV3-1
ASSLGDRYTYEQY | TRBV12-3/TRBV12-4
ASSLTRRRGHEQY | TRBV13
ASSAPGGHTGELF | TRBV7-3
ASSVLGKTQY | TRBV7-9